This T cell receptor beta chain is from a study of blood T cell repertoires in COVID-19. The germline CDR1 and CDR2 sequences are MNHEY and SVGAGI. The CDR3 consists of 13 residues. Trimming took 5 bases from V and 0 from J, leaving 8 bases between them. The repertoire was sequenced with immunoSEQ multiplex PCR; TCRdb's copy has only in-frame clones and lacks some. The data hold over 250,000 clones, with 85% to 90% observed a single time. Source material: peripheral blood. This receptor was obtained from a human donor in a cohort sampled during active COVID-19. The chain carries TRBV6-5 and TRBJ2-7; tentatively, D is TRBD1 (5 bases). CDR3 residues: CASSQGFSYEQYF. CDR3 nucleotide sequence: TGTGCCAGCAGTCAGGGATTCTCCTACGAGCAGTACTTC.